What follows is one T cell receptor (beta chain) and its context. The record originates from a study of cytomegalovirus exposure and HLA in healthy donors. Both 60 Vbeta primers and 13 Jbeta primers went into the PCR. The method was immunoSEQ multiplex PCR; TCRdb's version includes in-frame clones alone and lacks a portion of them. The repertoire consists of 120,000 or so clones, with 81% occurring once and the leading ten covering under 2%. Per germline, CDR1 MNHEY and CDR2 SVGAGI. CDR3 length: 15 residues. The V end was cut by 6 bases, the J end by 0 bases, with 12 bases between. Source material: PBMCs. The rearrangement joins TRBV6-5 to TRBJ1-3, with D unclear. This TCR was recovered from a man aged 18 to 35 in good health and CMV-seronegative. CDR3 region: CASSPRRTSGNTIYF. In nucleotides, the CDR3 is TGTGCCAGCAGCCCAAGGAGGACCTCTGGAAACACCATATATTTT.